This T cell receptor beta chain comes out of a study of T cell repertoires in cytomegalovirus infection. This clonotype was detected many times. The germline V gene has CDR1 SGHVS and CDR2 FNYEAQ. The CDR3 loop spans 16 amino acids. V gave up 5 bases and J gave up 0 bases; unmatched junction bases: 6. TCRdb re-called the reads through MiXCR, storing one row per CDR3 protein. The sample yields some 240,000 distinct CDR3 sequences, 17% seen once. The receptor comes from a human donor in good health (CMV status not recorded). Some clones in this sample may be carry-over from other donors' samples. The chain is built from TRBV7-6 and TRBJ2-2, with 7 bases fitting TRBD2. The sequenced sample consisted of CD8+ T cells from PBMCs. The DNA of the CDR3 is TGTGCCAGCAGCCCCCCGGGACTATCGAACACCGGGGAGCTGTTTTTT. Its protein is CASSPPGLSNTGELFF.